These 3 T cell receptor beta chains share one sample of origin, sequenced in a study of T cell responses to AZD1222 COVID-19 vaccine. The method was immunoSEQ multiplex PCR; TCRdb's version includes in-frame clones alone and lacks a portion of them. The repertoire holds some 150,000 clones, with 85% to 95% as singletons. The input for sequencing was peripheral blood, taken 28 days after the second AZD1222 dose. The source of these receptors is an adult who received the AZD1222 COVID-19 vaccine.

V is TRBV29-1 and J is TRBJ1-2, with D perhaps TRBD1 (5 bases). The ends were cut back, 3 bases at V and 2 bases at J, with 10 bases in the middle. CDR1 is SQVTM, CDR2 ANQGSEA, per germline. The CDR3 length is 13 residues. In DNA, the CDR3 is TGCAGCGTTGAGGGCAGGGCGAACTATGGCTACACCTTC. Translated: CSVEGRANYGYTF. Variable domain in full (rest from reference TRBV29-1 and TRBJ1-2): SAVISQKPSRDICQRGTSLTIQCQVDSQVTMMFWYRQQPGQSLTLIATANQGSEATYESGFVIDKFPISRPNLTFSTLTVSNMSPEDSSIYLCSVEGRANYGYTFGSGTRLTVV.

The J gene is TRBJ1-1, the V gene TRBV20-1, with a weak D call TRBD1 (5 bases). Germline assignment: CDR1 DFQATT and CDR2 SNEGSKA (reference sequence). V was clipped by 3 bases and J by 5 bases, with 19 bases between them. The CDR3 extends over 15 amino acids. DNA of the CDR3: TGCAGTGCTAGTAGGCAGGGCGGGGGTTGGACTGAAGCTTTCTTT. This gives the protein CSASRQGGGWTEAFF.

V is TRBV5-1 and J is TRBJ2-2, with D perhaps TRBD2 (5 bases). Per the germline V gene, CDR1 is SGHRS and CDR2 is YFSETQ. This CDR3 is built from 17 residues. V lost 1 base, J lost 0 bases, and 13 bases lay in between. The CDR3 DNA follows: TGCGCCAGCAGCTTGAATCCGTTAGCGACGAACACCGGGGAGCTGTTTTTT. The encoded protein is CASSLNPLATNTGELFF.